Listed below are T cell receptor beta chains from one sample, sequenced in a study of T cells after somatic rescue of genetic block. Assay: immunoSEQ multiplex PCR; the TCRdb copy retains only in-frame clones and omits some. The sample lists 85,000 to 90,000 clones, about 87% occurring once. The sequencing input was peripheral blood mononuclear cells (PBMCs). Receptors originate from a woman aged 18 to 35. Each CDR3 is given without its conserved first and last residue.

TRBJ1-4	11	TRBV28	ASGGQGFEKLF
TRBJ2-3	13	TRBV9	ASSPGGRRPDTQY
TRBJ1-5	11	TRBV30	AWSVGVTQPQH
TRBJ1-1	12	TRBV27	ASAGRRGWTEAF
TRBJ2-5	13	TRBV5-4	ASSSRDRGLETQY
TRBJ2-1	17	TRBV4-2	ASSPLGKLAGAIGDEQF
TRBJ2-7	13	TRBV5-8	ASTVGLVRSYEQY
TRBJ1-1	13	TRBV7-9	ASSWGGVPNTEAF
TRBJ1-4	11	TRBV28	ASSFRTAEKLF
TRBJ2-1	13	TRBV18	ASSPTSDSYNEQF
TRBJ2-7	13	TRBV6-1	ASRGTGGLPHEQY
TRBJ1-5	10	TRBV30	AWGEGAQPQH
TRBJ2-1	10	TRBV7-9	ASSWGHGEQF
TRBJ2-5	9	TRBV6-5	ASSSEVTQY
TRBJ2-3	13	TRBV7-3	ASSPRGQLTDTQY
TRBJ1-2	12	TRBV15	ATSREPGGYGYT
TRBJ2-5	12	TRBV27	ASTPGGEGGTQY
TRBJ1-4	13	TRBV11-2	ASSPLWTDNEKLF
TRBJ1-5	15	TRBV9	ASSVDSGVAGDQPQH
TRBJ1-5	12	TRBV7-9	ASSPGGDNQPQH
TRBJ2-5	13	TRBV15	ATSRGTGGVETQY
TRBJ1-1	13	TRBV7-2	ASSPGPPLDTEAF